The 20 T cell receptor beta chains below all came from one sample that was sequenced in a study of cytomegalovirus exposure and HLA in healthy donors. TCRdb's table, derived via immunoSEQ multiplex PCR, lists solely in-frame clones and lacks some. The sample lists roughly 190,000 clones; 86% were seen once. Specimen: PBMCs. These receptors were collected from a man aged 30 to 45 in good health and CMV-seropositive.

The chain couples TRBV28 to TRBJ2-2, with 9 nucleotides matching TRBD1. The CDR3 is 14 residues long. Trimming took 9 bases from V and 6 from J; bases not matched to a gene: 8. Germline loops: CDR1 MDHEN, CDR2 SYDVKM. CDR3: CASGFTGGAGELFF. Written as DNA, the CDR3 is TGTGCCAGTGGGTTTACAGGGGGCGCCGGGGAGCTGTTTTTT.

V gene TRBV30 combines with J gene TRBJ2-7; 13 bases align to TRBD2. Germline-derived CDR1 and CDR2 are GTSNPN and SVGIG (reference sequence). Trimming took 3 bases from V and 7 from J; bases not matched to a gene: 12. The CDR3 totals 16 residues. The CDR3 DNA reads TGTGCCTGGAGGGACTTGTTGGGACTAGCGGGGATGGAGCAGTACTTC. Translating it yields CAWRDLLGLAGMEQYF.

In its sample, this clone was seen a few times. The rearrangement joins TRBV9 to TRBJ2-7; 8 nucleotides match TRBD2. V was pared by 2 bases and J by 5 bases, with 9 bases of the junction left unmatched. This CDR3 contains 15 residues. In germline, CDR1 is SGDLS, CDR2 YYNGEE. CDR3 region: CASSVGLAVTHEQYF. For the CDR3, the DNA is TGTGCCAGCAGCGTTGGACTAGCCGTTACCCACGAGCAGTACTTC.

V and J are TRBV7-3 and TRBJ2-3; tentatively, D is TRBD1 or TRBD2 (5 bases each). V was pared by 5 bases and J by 3 bases, with 21 bases between. Per the germline V gene, CDR1 is SGHTA and CDR2 is FQGTGA. The CDR3 loop spans 17 amino acids. In DNA form, the CDR3 reads TGTGCCAGCAGCCCCTGGTCGGGGCGGACTGTTACAGATACGCAGTATTTT. This gives the protein CASSPWSGRTVTDTQYF.

This clone occurred once. The chain couples TRBV2 to TRBJ2-5; 7 bases align to TRBD1. The J call is doubtful: the DNA matches TRBJ2-7 better. Per the germline V gene, CDR1 is SNHLY and CDR2 is FYNNEI. This CDR3 has 15 amino acids. For the CDR3, the DNA is TGTGCCAGCAGTGTATCGTCGCCAGGGGGATACGAGCAGTACTTC. It codes for CASSVSSPGGYEQYF.

The chain combines TRBV30 with TRBJ1-1; possible D gene TRBD1, 5 bases. CDR3 length: 14 residues. CDR1 is GTSNPN, CDR2 SVGIG, per germline (reference sequence). Trimming removed 3 bases from V and 1 base from J, with 12 bases in between. The CDR3 reads CAWRPGRTNTEAFF. The DNA for the CDR3 is TGTGCCTGGAGGCCGGGACGGACGAACACTGAAGCTTTCTTT.

About this clone: Sequence at one end of the junction differs from germline and may be a read error. The chain employs TRBV7-7 and TRBJ2-3; D is undetermined. This CDR3 region has 14 residues. CDR1 and CDR2 (germline): SSHAT, FNYEAQ (reference sequence). In DNA form, the CDR3 reads TGTGCTAGCAGCTTCGGGTCGAGCACAGATACGCAGTATTTT. It is translated as CASSFGSSTDTQYF.

The chain recombines TRBV6-5 with TRBJ1-4; the D is unclear. Germline CDR1 MNHEY, CDR2 SVGAGI. CDR3 length: 16 residues. V dropped 0 bases and J dropped 7 bases, with 15 bases sitting between them. This chain's CDR3 is CASSYSTRPQGEKLFF. In DNA form, the CDR3 reads TGTGCCAGCAGTTACTCGACCCGTCCCCAAGGTGAAAAACTGTTTTTT.

The rearrangement uses TRBV28 and TRBJ1-1; TRBD1 aligns across 7 bases. The germline V gene encodes CDR1 MDHEN and CDR2 SYDVKM. This CDR3 comprises 16 residues. The V and J ends lost 6 bases and 3 bases, in that order; junction bases with no gene match: 13. The CDR3 here is CASRPTGAATYTEAFF. The CDR3 DNA sequence: TGTGCCAGCAGACCCACAGGGGCCGCGACCTACACTGAAGCTTTCTTT.

This chain connects TRBV6-6 to TRBJ1-6; no definite D call. The CDR3 is 13 residues long. V was pared by 5 bases and J by 3 bases, with 5 bases between. Germline V gives CDR1 MNHNY, CDR2 SVGAGI (reference sequence). The CDR3 here is CASSRDYNSPLHF. CDR3 DNA: TGTGCCAGCAGTCGGGACTATAATTCACCCCTCCACTTT.

This chain uses TRBV6-6 with TRBJ1-1; D gene ambiguous. This CDR3 comprises 14 residues. Deletions cut 4 bases from V and 1 base from J, with 10 bases between. Germline V gene data show CDR1 as MNHNY and CDR2 as SVGAGI (reference sequence). The CDR3: CASSLTLENTEAFF. The CDR3 DNA sequence: TGTGCCAGCAGTTTAACCCTGGAGAACACTGAAGCTTTCTTT.

The chain recombines TRBV6-5 with TRBJ2-7, with D perhaps matching TRBD2 (6 bases). V gave up 4 bases and J gave up 0 bases, with 7 bases separating them. The CDR3 totals 13 residues. Germline assignment: CDR1 MNHEY and CDR2 SVGAGI. CDR3 nucleotides: TGTGCCAGCAGTTGGGGGGTCTCCTACGAGCAGTACTTC. It encodes CASSWGVSYEQYF.

Of note for this clone: Other DNA sequences in this sample translate to the same CDR3. This chain connects TRBV29-1 to TRBJ2-7, with 8 bases lining up with TRBD2. Trimming at V came to 2 bases and at J to 3 bases, leaving 0 bases not matched to a gene. Germline V gives CDR1 SQVTM, CDR2 ANQGSEA. This CDR3 is built from 12 residues. CDR3 amino acids: CSVETSGYEQYF. CDR3 DNA sequence: TGCAGCGTTGAAACTAGCGGCTACGAGCAGTACTTC.

The chain combines TRBV19 with TRBJ2-3; D is ambiguous. CDR1 LNHDA and CDR2 SQIVND come from the germline V gene (reference sequence). Trimming removed 1 base at V and 9 bases at J, with 11 bases between. CDR3 length equals 13 residues. The CDR3 DNA is TGTGCCAGTAGTATAGGTACGGTGGGAACGCAGTATTTT. Its translation is CASSIGTVGTQYF.

This sequence joins TRBV19 and TRBJ2-2; D gene ambiguous. The germline V gene encodes CDR1 LNHDA and CDR2 SQIVND (reference sequence). This CDR3 comprises 14 residues. V gave up 1 base and J gave up 3 bases, with 6 bases separating them. This CDR3 reads CASSIVGHTGELFF. In DNA form, the CDR3 reads TGTGCCAGTAGTATAGTTGGCCACACCGGGGAGCTGTTTTTT.

The V call is TRBV5-4, the J call TRBJ2-3, with 10 nucleotides matching TRBD2. The CDR3 has 17 residues. Looked up from germline, CDR1 is SGHNT and CDR2 is YYREEE (reference sequence). V lost 4 bases, J lost 0 bases, and 8 bases stayed unmatched. CDR3 bases: TGTGCCAGCAGCATCCCAGCGGGAGGGCCTAGCACAGATACGCAGTATTTT. It translates to CASSIPAGGPSTDTQYF.

The chain is built from TRBV9 and TRBJ2-1; D possibly corresponds to TRBD1 (6 bases). The germline CDR1 and CDR2 sequences are SGDLS and YYNGEE. The length of the CDR3 is 15 residues. V shed 0 bases and J shed 0 bases, with 7 bases lying between them. The chain's CDR3 is CASSVEGVSYNEQFF. DNA of the CDR3: TGTGCCAGCAGCGTAGAGGGGGTCTCCTACAATGAGCAGTTCTTC. Based on the CDR3 plus reference TRBV9 and TRBJ2-1, the full variable domain is DSGVTQTPKHLITATGQRVTLRCSPRSGDLSVYWYQQSLDQGLQFLIQYYNGEERAKGNILERFSAQQFPDLHSELNLSSLELGDSALYFCASSVEGVSYNEQFFGPGTRLTVL.

This clone has a single count. The DNA of the CDR3 is TGTGCCAGCAGATTCGGGGGATCGAACACCGGGGAGCTGTTTTTT. Translation gives CASRFGGSNTGELFF. The genes are TRBV28 and TRBJ2-2; D possibly corresponds to TRBD2 (6 bases). The V and J ends lost 6 bases and 0 bases respectively, with 11 bases between them. This CDR3 comprises 15 residues. The germline V gene has CDR1 MDHEN and CDR2 SYDVKM.

The chain joins TRBV13 to TRBJ2-1; 7 nucleotides line up with TRBD2. The V gene end was trimmed by 5 bases and the J gene end by 10 bases; junction bases not matched to a gene: 14. Germline CDR1 PRHDT, CDR2 FYEKMQ (reference sequence). The CDR3 contains 15 residues. The CDR3 sequence is CASSNRDYRREEQFF. DNA for the CDR3: TGTGCCAGCAGCAACCGGGACTATCGCAGAGAGGAGCAGTTCTTC.

The V and J genes are TRBV20-1 and TRBJ2-1; D remains unclear. V lost 4 bases and J lost 9, with 10 bases in between. CDR1 and CDR2 (germline): DFQATT, SNEGSKA (reference sequence). The CDR3 length is 11 residues. The CDR3 sequence: CSAIDRSEQFF. The DNA of the CDR3 is TGCAGTGCTATTGATCGTTCTGAGCAGTTCTTC.